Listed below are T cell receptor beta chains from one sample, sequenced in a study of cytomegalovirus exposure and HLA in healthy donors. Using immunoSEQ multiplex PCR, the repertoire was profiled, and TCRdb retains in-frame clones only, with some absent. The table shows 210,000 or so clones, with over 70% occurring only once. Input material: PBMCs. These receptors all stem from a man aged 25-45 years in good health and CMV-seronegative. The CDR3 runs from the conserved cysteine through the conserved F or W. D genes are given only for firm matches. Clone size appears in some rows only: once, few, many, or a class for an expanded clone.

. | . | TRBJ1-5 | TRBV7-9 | CASSSEESTGQPQHF | TGTGCCAGCAGCTCAGAGGAGAGCACGGGGCAGCCCCAGCATTTT
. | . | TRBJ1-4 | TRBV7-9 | CASTGGGGATNEKLFF | TGTGCCAGCACCGGAGGAGGAGGGGCGACTAATGAAAAACTGTTTTTT
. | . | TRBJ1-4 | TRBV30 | CAWSDSVNEKLFF | TGTGCCTGGAGTGACAGTGTTAATGAAAAACTGTTTTTT
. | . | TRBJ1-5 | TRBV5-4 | CASSLGPRGNQPQHF | TGTGCCAGCAGCTTGGGACCACGGGGCAATCAGCCCCAGCATTTT
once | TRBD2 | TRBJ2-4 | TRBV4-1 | CASSQGLAGGLAKNIQYF | TGCGCCAGCAGCCAGGGACTAGCGGGAGGGCTAGCCAAAAACATTCAGTACTTC
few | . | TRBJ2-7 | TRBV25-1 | CASSESHQPSPYEQYF | TGTGCCAGCAGTGAATCCCACCAACCCTCCCCCTACGAGCAGTACTTC
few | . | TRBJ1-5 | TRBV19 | CASSIGQSDNQPQHF | TGTGCCAGTAGTATTGGGCAGTCCGACAATCAGCCCCAGCATTTT
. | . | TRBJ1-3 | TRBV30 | CAWSVSGIPFGNTIYF | TGTGCCTGGAGTGTATCCGGGATACCATTCGGAAACACCATATATTTT
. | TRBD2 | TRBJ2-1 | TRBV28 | CASTSGTSGSNEQFF | TGTGCCAGCACCTCTGGGACTAGCGGGAGTAATGAGCAGTTCTTC
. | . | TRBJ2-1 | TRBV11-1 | CASSLGGEVDEQFF | TGTGCCAGCAGCTTGGGAGGTGAGGTTGACGAGCAGTTCTTC
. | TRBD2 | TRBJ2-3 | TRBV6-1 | CASSAAGGTDTQYF | TGTGCCAGCAGTGCTGCGGGAGGCACAGATACGCAGTATTTT
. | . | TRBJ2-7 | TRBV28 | CASSLWVGEGNEQYF | TGTGCCAGCAGTTTATGGGTCGGGGAAGGGAACGAGCAGTACTTC
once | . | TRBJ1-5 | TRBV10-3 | CAISESGGGQPQHF | TGTGCCATCAGTGAGTCCGGGGGAGGCCAGCCCCAGCATTTT
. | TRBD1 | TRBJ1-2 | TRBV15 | CATSTGVRSGYTF | TGTGCCACCAGTACAGGGGTGAGGTCTGGCTACACCTTC
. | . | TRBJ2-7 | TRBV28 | CASSPTPSGYEQYF | TGTGCCAGCAGTCCAACCCCCTCGGGCTACGAGCAGTACTTC
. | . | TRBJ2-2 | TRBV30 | CAWSVPPRRVRGTGELFF | TGTGCCTGGAGTGTACCCCCGAGGAGGGTCCGGGGCACCGGGGAGCTGTTTTTT
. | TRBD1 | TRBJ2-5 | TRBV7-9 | CASSPADREQETQYF | TGTGCCAGCAGCCCAGCGGACAGGGAGCAAGAGACCCAGTACTTC
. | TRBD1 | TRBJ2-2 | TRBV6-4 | CASSSGGDRGGTGELFF | TGTGCCAGCAGCTCCGGGGGAGACAGGGGCGGCACCGGGGAGCTGTTTTTT
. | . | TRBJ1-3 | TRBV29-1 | CSVEDQGNTIYF | TGCAGCGTTGAAGATCAGGGAAACACCATATATTTT
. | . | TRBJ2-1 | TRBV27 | CASGMTGLPGEEQFF | TGTGCCAGCGGAATGACGGGACTCCCGGGAGAGGAGCAGTTCTTC
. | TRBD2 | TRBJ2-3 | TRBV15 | CATSRNLRGGQLDTQYF | TGTGCCACCAGCAGAAACCTGCGGGGGGGCCAGTTAGATACGCAGTATTTT
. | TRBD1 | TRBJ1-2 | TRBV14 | CASSHAQTGTGGYLTF | TGTGCCAGCAGCCACGCTCAAACCGGGACAGGGGGATACCTAACCTTC
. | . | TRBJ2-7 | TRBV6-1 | CASSGALSYEQYF | TGTGCCAGCAGTGGGGCACTTTCCTACGAGCAGTACTTC
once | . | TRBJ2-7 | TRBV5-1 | CASSPDGLGSSYEQYF | TGCGCCAGCAGCCCGGACGGTCTGGGGAGCTCCTACGAGCAGTACTTC
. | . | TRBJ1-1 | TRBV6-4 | CASSPLEAVAMNTEAFF | TGTGCCAGCAGTCCCTTAGAAGCCGTCGCAATGAACACTGAAGCTTTCTTT
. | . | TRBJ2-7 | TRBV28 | CASGGRISYEQYF | TGTGCCAGCGGAGGACGTATCTCCTACGAGCAGTACTTC
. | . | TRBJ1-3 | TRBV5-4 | CASSSGSPPNTIYF | TGTGCCAGCAGCTCAGGGTCCCCGCCGAACACCATATATTTT
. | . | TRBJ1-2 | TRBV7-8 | CASSYGQTYGYTF | TGTGCCAGCAGCTACGGACAGACCTATGGCTACACCTTC
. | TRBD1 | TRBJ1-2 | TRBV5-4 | CASSPGTGQGGYGYTF | TGTGCCAGCAGCCCAGGGACAGGCCAGGGAGGTTATGGCTACACCTTC
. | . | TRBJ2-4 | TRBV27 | CASRAGSLTQLAKNIQYF | TGTGCCAGCAGGGCGGGAAGCCTGACCCAGCTAGCCAAAAACATTCAGTACTTC
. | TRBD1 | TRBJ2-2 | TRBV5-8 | CASSLMGQSTGELFF | TGTGCCAGCAGCTTGATGGGACAGAGCACCGGGGAGCTGTTTTTT
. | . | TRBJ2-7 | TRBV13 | CASSSQGFSYEQYF | TGTGCCAGCAGCTCCCAGGGGTTCTCCTACGAGCAGTACTTC
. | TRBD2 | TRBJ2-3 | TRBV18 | CASSPRGRPADTQYF | TGTGCCAGCTCACCCCGCGGGAGGCCGGCAGATACGCAGTATTTT
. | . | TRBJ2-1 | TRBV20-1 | CSANPRFEQFF | TGCAGTGCTAACCCCCGGTTCGAGCAGTTCTTC
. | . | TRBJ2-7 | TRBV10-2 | CASSDSYEQYF | TGCGCCAGCAGTGATTCGTACGAGCAGTACTTC
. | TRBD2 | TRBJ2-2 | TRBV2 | CASAGDTGELFF | TGTGCCAGCGCGGGAGACACCGGGGAGCTGTTTTTT
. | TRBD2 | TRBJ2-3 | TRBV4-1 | CASSQFPGLAGSDTQYF | TGCGCCAGCAGCCAATTCCCGGGACTAGCGGGGTCAGATACGCAGTATTTT
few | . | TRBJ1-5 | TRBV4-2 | CASSRSGDSNQPQHF | TGTGCCAGCAGCCGTTCCGGGGATAGCAATCAGCCCCAGCATTTT
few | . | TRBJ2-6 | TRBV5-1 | CASSYGQASGANVLTF | TGCGCCAGCAGCTACGGACAAGCTTCTGGGGCCAACGTCCTGACTTTC
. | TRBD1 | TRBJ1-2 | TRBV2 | CASSQGQGEWYGYTF | TGTGCCAGCAGCCAGGGACAGGGGGAGTGGTATGGCTACACCTTC
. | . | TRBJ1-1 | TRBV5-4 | CASSILQGLNTEAFF | TGTGCCAGCAGCATACTACAGGGTCTGAACACTGAAGCTTTCTTT
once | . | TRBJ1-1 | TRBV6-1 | CASSEGAPLNTEAFF | TGTGCCAGCAGTGAAGGGGCCCCCTTGAACACTGAAGCTTTCTTT
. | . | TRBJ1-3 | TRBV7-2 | CASSLGSGSGNTIYF | TGTGCCAGCAGCCTCGGGTCTGGCTCTGGAAACACCATATATTTT